This T cell receptor beta chain was profiled in a study of blood T cell repertoires in COVID-19. As for the study in general: Nucleic acid was either cDNA or gDNA, and it came from T cells, B-cell-depleted T cells, or PBMCs.

The repertoire was sequenced with immunoSEQ multiplex PCR; TCRdb's copy has only in-frame clones and lacks some. The sample lists 200,000 to 250,000 clones; about 90% were seen once. Germline V CDR1 and CDR2: LGHNA, YSLEER. With V trimmed by 4 bases and J by 5 bases, 7 bases remained unmatched. This CDR3 spans 14 amino acids. The TCR originated in a young woman who had recovered from COVID-19. The J gene is TRBJ1-2, the V gene TRBV4-3; 7 nucleotides agree with TRBD1. Sequencing was carried out using peripheral blood. The CDR3 DNA is TGCGCCAGCAGCCCACCGGGACAGTCTTATGGCTACACCTTC. Translating gives CASSPPGQSYGYTF.